The entry below gives a single TCR beta chain sequence along with its context. The antigen it recognizes is unknown. Base quality data are lacking; no much larger clone is found one base away. The time point tag for this specimen amounts to: cycle 2 day 1 (C2D1) of nivolumab. Every trial patient had relapsed after autologous stem cell transplantation, and cohorts A, B and C differed in prior brentuximab vedotin exposure. The trial cohort included fewer than 65 patients with relapsed/refractory classical Hodgkin lymphoma, and each patient had a best overall response of complete response, partial response or progressive disease. In the multi-cohort phase II CheckMate 205 trial, trial patients received single-agent nivolumab. An independent review committee assessed best overall response using the 2007 International Working Group response criteria. Trial PBMCs were collected just before the start of nivolumab (C1D1) and during therapy at cycle 2 day 1 and cycle 4 day 1. Peripheral blood was collected in 8 mL Vacutainer Cell Preparation Tubes, from which PBMCs were isolated by centrifugation and then cryopreserved.

The sample is drawn from a study of PD-1 blockade in classical Hodgkin lymphoma (dated by TCRdb to 2018 to 2020). Context from the whole study: Nivolumab dosing was 3 mg/kg intravenously every 2 weeks, continuing until either disease progression or unacceptable toxicity. A peripheral blood immune signature of response to PD-1 blockade in classical Hodgkin lymphoma was defined using TCR beta sequencing and CyTOF.

Findings and caveats that apply to the study as a whole: Among trial patients, those achieving complete response had baseline diversity similar to that of newly diagnosed patients, while diversity was significantly lower in partial responders and progressors. Lower diversity was seen in patients whose nivolumab began less than 1 year after ASCT, and these patients were left out of later analyses so that immune reconstitution would not confound the results. Baseline TCR diversity was reported to be lower in newly diagnosed patients than in healthy donors, and even lower in relapsed/refractory patients. The study was limited to a single clinical trial cohort, and causes of repertoire differences, possibly disease activity or prior therapy, remained undefined. By C4D1, a significant rise was seen in CD4+ TCR diversity but not in CD8+ TCR diversity (p=0.0027 vs p=0.16), and the rise was most apparent among complete responders (p=0.02).

Taken from the germline V gene, the CDR1 and CDR2 loops are SGHVS and FQNEAQ. There are 17 amino acids in the CDR3, from cysteine to phenylalanine inclusive. The CDR3 DNA has 51 bases and is translated from base 1. The junction carries 22 bases between V and J, which are trimmed by 2 bases and 8 bases respectively. The Qiagen DNeasy kit was used to extract genomic DNA both from unsorted PBMCs and from the negatively selected CD4+ and CD8+ fractions. Amplification of TCR beta CDR3 regions was done by immunoSEQ multiplex PCR with primers that anneal to V and J segments. A synthetic immune receptor repertoire was used to minimize amplification bias, and any remaining bias was removed computationally after sequencing. The source study handled its data this way. Custom Python scripts were used to quantify repertoire diversity as the Shannon entropy index. Unsorted, CD4+ and CD8+ repertoires were analyzed separately, except in combined analyses where CD4+ and CD8+ sequences were merged in silico. Clonal expansion was defined as a frequency increase of at least 2-fold after treatment compared with C1D1, and clones undetected at baseline were assigned a pseudocount of 0.5. Clones with 0 or 1 copy at C1D1 were classified as singleton clones, and clones with 2 or more copies were classified as non-singleton clones. Clones expanded in unsorted samples were annotated as CD4+, CD8+ or unknown by matching protein sequences in sorted samples from the same patient. Wilcoxon tests on paired samples were used to test diversity changes from C1D1 to C4D1. TCRdb provides this immuneACCESS table in a form limited to in-frame rearrangements. Some clones are lacking; in checked studies, under half of them reflect an unresolved V gene, and why the rest are absent is not known. Clone size and the V and J calls come from that table; the DNA yielded D and trimming. In this sample the table shows some 65,000 clones, 60% to 80% of which occur a single time. The ten biggest clones cover just over 9% of the sample.

Sequencing was performed on peripheral blood mononuclear cells (PBMCs), taken before the second cycle of nivolumab. The sequence was collected from a human donor with classical Hodgkin lymphoma. The chain links TRBV7-8 with TRBJ2-1; the D segment cannot be called with confidence. The CDR3 corresponds to CASSLIPRATLGHEQFF. The DNA is TGTGCCAGCAGCTTAATTCCCCGGGCCACTCTTGGCCATGAGCAGTTCTTC.